This TCR beta chain is from a study of blood T cell repertoires in COVID-19. Study at large: T cells, B-cell-depleted T cells, or PBMCs supplied cDNA or gDNA.

Here immunoSEQ multiplex PCR was the method, and the copy in TCRdb shows in-frame clones only, minus some. The sample records more than 150,000 clones, about 88% being singletons. This clone was counted a single time. The material sequenced was peripheral blood. This receptor was obtained from a man aged 35 to 55 with active or convalescent COVID-19.

Written as DNA, the CDR3 is TGTGCCAGCAGTGAGGGACAGGGGGATGGCTACACCTTC. Its translation: CASSEGQGDGYTF. This chain links TRBV6-1 with TRBJ1-2, with 11 bases lining up with TRBD1. CDR1 MNHNS and CDR2 SASEGT come from the germline V gene. The CDR3 loop spans 13 amino acids. J gave up 6 bases and V 3 bases, and 0 bases lay outside the gene matches.